These 10 T cell receptor beta chains share one sample of origin, sequenced in a study of cytomegalovirus exposure and HLA in healthy donors. The table came from immunoSEQ multiplex PCR; TCRdb's copy has only in-frame clones and leaves some out. The sample yields a few hundred thousand clones, roughly 91% seen once. The sample consisted of PBMCs. The receptor source for this set is a young woman in good health and CMV-seronegative.

The chain carries TRBV7-6 and TRBJ2-1; 11 nucleotides align to TRBD2. There are 15 residues in the CDR3. Per the germline V gene, CDR1 is SGHVS and CDR2 is FNYEAQ. Trimming at V came to 3 bases and at J to 6 bases, leaving 4 bases not matched to a gene. This chain's CDR3 is CASSFSGTSGNEQFF. The CDR3, as DNA: TGTGCCAGCAGCTTCAGTGGGACTAGCGGCAATGAGCAGTTCTTC.

This rearrangement joins TRBV7-3 to TRBJ2-6; D remains ambiguous. The germline CDR1 and CDR2 sequences are SGHTA and FQGTGA. V was trimmed by 2 bases and J by 1 base, leaving 12 bases between them. The CDR3 length is 17 residues. The CDR3 DNA reads as TGTGCCAGCAGCTTAGGGGTTCTCCCATCTGGGGCCAACGTCCTGACTTTC. As protein: CASSLGVLPSGANVLTF.

V gene TRBV9 combines with J gene TRBJ2-7; D is possibly TRBD2 (6 bases). CDR3 length equals 15 residues. Looked up from germline, CDR1 is SGDLS and CDR2 is YYNGEE. Trimming stripped 4 bases from V and 1 base from J, with 15 bases between. The CDR3 is CASSSAEGGSYEQYF. In nucleotides, the CDR3 is TGTGCCAGCAGCTCTGCGGAGGGCGGATCCTACGAGCAGTACTTC. The entire variable domain, with the rest obtained from reference TRBV9 and TRBJ2-7, is as follows: DSGVTQTPKHLITATGQRVTLRCSPRSGDLSVYWYQQSLDQGLQFLIQYYNGEERAKGNILERFSAQQFPDLHSELNLSSLELGDSALYFCASSSAEGGSYEQYFGPGTRLTVT.

This clone was seen a few times. The chain is built from TRBV19 and TRBJ2-7, with TRBD1 matching over 9 bases. CDR3 length equals 15 residues. Germline V gene sequence: CDR1 LNHDA, CDR2 SQIVND (reference sequence). The ends lost 7 bases at V and 5 bases at J; junction bases unmatched: 12. The CDR3: CASKPTGGYKDEQYF. CDR3 bases: TGTGCCAGTAAACCGACAGGGGGTTATAAGGACGAGCAGTACTTC. Full variable domain (remainder filled in from reference TRBV19 and TRBJ2-7): DGGITQSPKYLFRKEGQNVTLSCEQNLNHDAMYWYRQDPGQGLRLIYYSQIVNDFQKGDIAEGYSVSREKKESFPLTVTSAQKNPTAFYLCASKPTGGYKDEQYFGPGTRLTVT.

This chain uses TRBV29-1 with TRBJ2-7; TRBD1 matches 9 bases. The CDR3 is 13 residues long. Looked up from germline, CDR1 is SQVTM and CDR2 is ANQGSEA. V was clipped by 0 bases and J by 5 bases; unmatched bases: 2. The CDR3 bases are TGCAGCGTTGAAGAGGGACAGGGAAACGAGCAGTACTTC. This encodes CSVEEGQGNEQYF.

The chain carries TRBV23-1 and TRBJ2-7; perhaps TRBD2 as D (6 bases). TRBV23-1 is an ORF, with its function uncertain. The CDR3 length is 14 residues. With 4 bases removed from V and 6 bases from J, the gap between germline ends came to 16 bases. The CDR3 DNA follows: TGCGCCAGCAGTCGGGACTTGGCAACAGGCGAGCAGTACTTC. It encodes CASSRDLATGEQYF.

The chain couples TRBV2 to TRBJ2-2; 7 bases agree with TRBD2. Germline V gene data show CDR1 as SNHLY and CDR2 as FYNNEI. CDR3 length equals 14 residues. V lost 6 bases, J lost 5 bases, and 6 bases stayed unmatched. The CDR3 loop is CASSGLGPTGELFF. The CDR3, as DNA: TGTGCCAGCAGCGGACTAGGGCCGACCGGGGAGCTGTTTTTT. The whole variable domain, remainder taken from reference TRBV2 and TRBJ2-2, is EPEVTQTPSHQVTQMGQEVILRCVPISNHLYFYWYRQILGQKVEFLVSFYNNEISEKSEIFDDQFSVERPDGSNFTLKIRSTKLEDSAMYFCASSGLGPTGELFFGEGSRLTVL.

This clone appeared once. The chain links TRBV27 to TRBJ2-2; TRBD1 matches at 7 bases. The CDR3 has 15 amino acids. In germline, CDR1 is MNHEY, CDR2 SMNVEV (reference sequence). Trimming cost V 5 bases and J 5 bases; bases outside gene matches: 8. For the CDR3, the DNA is TGTGCCAGCAGTACACGGGACAGTTTAACCGGGGAGCTGTTTTTT. This gives the protein CASSTRDSLTGELFF.

The chain combines TRBV7-9 with TRBJ2-7; 10 bases fit TRBD1. The V gene end was trimmed by 4 bases and the J gene end by 7 bases; junction bases not matched to a gene: 10. The CDR3 sequence is 15 residues long. CDR1 and CDR2 (germline): SEHNR, FQNEAQ (reference sequence). This CDR3 reads CASSSRDRGLREQYF. In DNA form, the CDR3 reads TGTGCCAGCAGCTCCCGGGACAGGGGATTGAGGGAGCAGTACTTC.

The J gene is TRBJ2-5, the V gene TRBV13; 13 nucleotides match TRBD2. After removal of 5 bases from V and 5 bases from J, the junction contained 11 bases not matched to a gene. Looked up from germline, CDR1 is PRHDT and CDR2 is FYEKMQ (reference sequence). CDR3 length equals 17 residues. In DNA, the CDR3 is TGTGCCAGCAGCACCAGACTAGCGGGAGGCTCCTGGGAGACCCAGTACTTC. Protein sequence: CASSTRLAGGSWETQYF.